This T cell receptor (beta chain) was recovered during a study of T cell changes during pregnancy in multiple sclerosis. The protocol was immunoSEQ multiplex PCR, while the TCRdb copy is restricted to in-frame clones and leaves out a portion. The sample records around 31,000 clones, approximately 88% being singletons. The CDR3 contains 15 residues. CDR1 and CDR2 (germline): MRHNA, SNTAGT. The J segment lost 1 base and the V segment lost 8 bases, leaving 7 bases of the junction unmatched. This TCR derives from a female donor with multiple sclerosis, enrolled in a pregnancy study. Here the sequenced sample was CD8+ T cells from peripheral blood mononuclear cells, taken in the first trimester of pregnancy. The chain couples TRBV6-4 to TRBJ1-5; 8 nucleotides agree with TRBD1. CDR3 amino acids: CASGKQGVSNQPQHF. The CDR3, as DNA: TGTGCCAGCGGAAAACAGGGGGTGAGCAATCAGCCCCAGCATTTT.